This record concerns one TCR beta chain sequence. What it recognizes is unknown. The germline V gene encodes CDR1 MGHDK and CDR2 SYGVNS. CDR3 length: 15 residues. The data are from a study of radiotherapy plus CTLA-4 blockade in lung cancer. Study context: Objective responses arose in about 17% of patients, and 31% experienced disease control.

Study results and caveats: An expansion of tumor-derived TCR clones occurred in blood after radiotherapy plus ipilimumab.

Assay: immunoSEQ multiplex PCR; the TCRdb copy retains only in-frame clones and omits some. The sample records roughly 120,000 clones, roughly 80% being singletons. Patients in the study, people with chemo-refractory metastatic non-small-cell lung cancer, received focal radiation plus ipilimumab CTLA-4 blockade. Sequenced material: peripheral blood, taken from a patient treated with radiotherapy plus ipilimumab. The TCR originated in a human donor with non-small cell lung cancer that progressed on radiotherapy plus ipilimumab. Some clones in this sample may be carry-over from other donors' samples. This sequence joins TRBV25-1 and TRBJ2-5, with no clear D. The J call is doubtful: the DNA matches TRBJ2-7 better. CDR3 in amino acids: CASTTLPSSSYEQYF. For the CDR3, the DNA is TGTGCCAGCACCACGCTGCCCAGCAGCTCCTACGAGCAGTACTTC.